These T cell receptor beta chains were read from a single sample in a study of cytomegalovirus exposure and HLA in healthy donors. The table came from immunoSEQ multiplex PCR; TCRdb's copy has only in-frame clones and leaves some out. The sample consists of 130,000 or so clones, 82% of them appearing once. The sequencing sample was made of PBMCs. The source of these receptors is a woman aged 50 to 65 in good health and CMV-seropositive. CDR3s include the opening cysteine and the closing phenylalanine or tryptophan. D genes are given only for firm matches. Clone size is shown for a subset of rows, as once, few, many or a class of expanded clone.

d_gene	v_gene	j_gene	abundance	CDR3aa	CDR3nt
NA	TRBV29-1	TRBJ1-1	NA	CSARVAGDTEAFF	TGCAGCGCCAGGGTGGCCGGCGACACTGAAGCTTTCTTT
TRBD1	TRBV7-6	TRBJ1-4	NA	CASSLSKGQGREKLFF	TGTGCCAGCAGCTTAAGTAAGGGACAGGGTCGAGAAAAACTGTTTTTT
NA	TRBV7-9	TRBJ1-5	NA	CASSPEGSRSQPQHF	TGTGCCAGCAGCCCGGAGGGGTCTCGGAGTCAGCCCCAGCATTTT
TRBD1	TRBV13	TRBJ1-1	NA	CASSSWDRADTEAFF	TGTGCCAGCAGCTCGTGGGACAGGGCGGACACTGAAGCTTTCTTT
TRBD1	TRBV4-3	TRBJ1-4	NA	CASSQVPDRDNEKLFF	TGCGCCAGCAGCCAAGTCCCGGACAGGGATAATGAAAAACTGTTTTTT
NA	TRBV11-2	TRBJ2-1	NA	CASSFTGEGNEQFF	TGTGCCAGCAGCTTCACGGGGGAAGGAAATGAGCAGTTCTTC
TRBD2	TRBV5-1	TRBJ2-2	NA	CASRIGTSGTGELFF	TGCGCCAGCAGAATAGGGACTAGCGGGACCGGGGAGCTGTTTTTT
TRBD2	TRBV13	TRBJ2-1	NA	CASSPRSGRMNEQFF	TGTGCCAGCAGCCCTAGGAGCGGGAGGATGAATGAGCAGTTCTTC
TRBD1	TRBV9	TRBJ2-2	NA	CASSVDRGDTGELFF	TGTGCCAGCAGCGTCGACAGGGGGGACACCGGGGAGCTGTTTTTT
TRBD1	TRBV2	TRBJ1-5	NA	CASSDGQGGIQPQHF	TGTGCCAGCAGTGACGGACAGGGGGGGATTCAGCCCCAGCATTTT
NA	TRBV4-1	TRBJ2-2	NA	CASSLPRGDRVF	TGCGCCAGCAGCCTGCCCCGGGGAGACCGAGTTTTT
NA	TRBV13	TRBJ1-2	NA	CASSGAGTNYGYTF	TGTGCCAGCAGCGGAGCGGGAACTAACTATGGCTACACCTTC
NA	TRBV29-1	TRBJ1-2	NA	CSVEGWTAYGYTF	TGCAGCGTTGAGGGGTGGACAGCTTATGGCTACACCTTC
NA	TRBV9	TRBJ2-7	NA	CASSVGLDSYEQYF	TGTGCCAGCAGCGTAGGTCTAGACTCCTACGAGCAGTACTTC
TRBD2	TRBV7-9	TRBJ2-2	NA	CASSSGGANTGELFF	TGTGCCAGCAGCTCCGGGGGGGCGAACACCGGGGAGCTGTTTTTT
NA	TRBV2	TRBJ1-1	NA	CASSESGFDTEAFF	TGTGCCAGCAGTGAATCAGGGTTCGACACTGAAGCTTTCTTT
NA	TRBV7-3	TRBJ2-2	NA	CASTRDTNTGELFF	TGTGCCAGCACCCGAGATACGAACACCGGGGAGCTGTTTTTT
NA	TRBV7-9	TRBJ1-2	few	CASNPFNYGYTF	TGTGCCAGCAATCCGTTTAACTATGGCTACACCTTC
TRBD1	TRBV11-3	TRBJ2-5	NA	CASSSGTGDNQETQYF	TGTGCCAGCAGCTCCGGGACAGGGGACAACCAAGAGACCCAGTACTTC
NA	TRBV11-1	TRBJ2-5	NA	CASSLVLGGETQYF	TGTGCCAGCAGCTTAGTTCTAGGAGGCGAGACCCAGTACTTC
NA	TRBV19	TRBJ1-1	NA	CASSIGRHLEAFF	TGTGCCAGTAGTATAGGTCGACACCTTGAAGCTTTCTTT
NA	TRBV5-1	TRBJ2-6	NA	CASSSPVGGANGLTF	TGCGCCAGCAGCTCCCCGGTCGGCGGGGCCAACGGCCTGACTTTC
NA	TRBV7-9	TRBJ2-7	NA	CSSSLGTYYEQYF	TGTTCCAGCAGCCTAGGGACTTACTACGAGCAGTACTTC
NA	TRBV7-9	TRBJ1-1	NA	CASSLFIRAHTEAFF	TGTGCCAGCAGCTTATTCATCAGGGCTCACACTGAAGCTTTCTTT
TRBD1	TRBV19	TRBJ1-6	NA	CASKGPILDRALGGSPLHF	TGTGCCAGTAAAGGGCCCATTTTGGACAGGGCCCTTGGCGGATCACCCCTCCACTTT
TRBD1	TRBV7-6	TRBJ2-7	NA	CASSSYPRDRAPYEQYF	TGTGCCAGCAGTTCCTATCCCCGGGACAGGGCGCCCTACGAGCAGTACTTC
NA	TRBV7-3	TRBJ2-2	NA	CASTGEGTGELFF	TGTGCCAGCACAGGGGAGGGGACCGGGGAGCTGTTTTTT
TRBD1	TRBV2	TRBJ1-5	NA	CASSEFRTGNNQPQHF	TGTGCCAGCAGTGAATTCCGGACAGGGAACAATCAGCCCCAGCATTTT
NA	TRBV9	TRBJ2-1	NA	CASSVSGYAYNEQFF	TGTGCCAGCAGCGTGAGCGGGTACGCCTACAATGAGCAGTTCTTC
NA	TRBV7-9	TRBJ2-3	few	CASSRRTDTQYF	TGTGCCAGCAGCCGCAGGACAGATACGCAGTATTTT
TRBD2	TRBV5-1	TRBJ2-1	NA	CASSLELAGPPSYNEQFF	TGCGCCAGCAGCTTGGAACTAGCGGGACCTCCCTCCTACAATGAGCAGTTCTTC
TRBD2	TRBV5-1	TRBJ2-3	NA	CASSLGLAGAGDTQYF	TGCGCCAGCAGCTTGGGCCTAGCGGGGGCTGGAGATACGCAGTATTTT
NA	TRBV19	TRBJ1-3	NA	CASSISGNTIYF	TGTGCCAGTAGTATCAGTGGAAACACCATATATTTT
TRBD2	TRBV28	TRBJ2-7	few	CASGRGYEQYF	TGTGCCAGCGGGAGGGGCTACGAGCAGTACTTC
NA	TRBV5-4	TRBJ2-2	NA	CASAQTTNTGELFF	TGTGCCAGCGCTCAGACTACGAACACCGGGGAGCTGTTTTTT
NA	TRBV10-3	TRBJ1-1	NA	CASSQGVVGTEAFF	TGTGCCAGCTCCCAAGGGGTGGTTGGCACTGAAGCTTTCTTT
TRBD2	TRBV27	TRBJ2-7	few	CASSLLGTTYEQYF	TGTGCCAGCAGTTTGCTCGGGACTACCTACGAGCAGTACTTC
NA	TRBV19	TRBJ2-7	NA	CASALRQYPYEQYF	TGTGCCTCCGCTTTGAGACAGTATCCCTACGAGCAGTACTTC
TRBD1	TRBV27	TRBJ2-7	NA	CASSSAGTGTYEQYF	TGTGCCAGCAGTTCGGCCGGGACAGGGACTTACGAGCAGTACTTC
NA	TRBV29-1	TRBJ1-1	once	CSVVGRLGNTEAFF	TGCAGCGTTGTGGGCAGGTTAGGGAACACTGAAGCTTTCTTT
NA	TRBV9	TRBJ1-6	few	CASSVGGGSPLHF	TGTGCCAGCAGCGTAGGTGGGGGCTCACCCCTCCACTTT
NA	TRBV7-2	TRBJ2-7	NA	CASSPRLVSYEQYF	TGTGCCAGCAGCCCTCGACTGGTCTCCTACGAGCAGTACTTC
TRBD2	TRBV5-1	TRBJ2-5	NA	CASSSLLAAHQETQYF	TGCGCCAGCAGCTCCTTACTAGCGGCCCACCAAGAGACCCAGTACTTC